The clone carrying this TCR beta chain was observed a handful of times. This entry comes from a study of T cell changes during pregnancy in multiple sclerosis. Sequencing was performed with immunoSEQ multiplex PCR; in TCRdb, only in-frame clones are kept and a portion is missing. Of around 92,000 clones in the sample, 85% to 95% were seen once. The input for sequencing was peripheral blood, taken in the third trimester of pregnancy. This receptor was taken from a female donor with multiple sclerosis, enrolled in a pregnancy study.

The CDR3 is CASSGGLAGVPGTDTQYF. The DNA for the CDR3 is TGTGCCAGCAGCGGGGGGCTAGCGGGAGTTCCGGGGACAGATACGCAGTATTTT. The V and J genes are TRBV4-2 and TRBJ2-3; 10 bases are a match to TRBD2. This CDR3 spans 18 amino acids. Germline assignment: CDR1 LGHNA and CDR2 YNFKEQ. V trimming: 5 bases; J trimming: 3 bases; junction bases outside the gene matches: 14.